A single sample gave rise to the 3 T cell receptor beta chains below, sequenced in a study of cytomegalovirus exposure and HLA in healthy donors. Clones were read by immunoSEQ multiplex PCR, and TCRdb kept only the in-frame ones, dropping some. The sample lists 250,000 to 350,000 clones, about nine tenths occurring once. The sequenced sample consisted of PBMCs. Receptor source: a woman in her 30s in good health and CMV-seropositive.

The count of this clone is one. V and J are TRBV27 and TRBJ2-1, with 10 nucleotides matching TRBD1. Germline V lookup: CDR1 MNHEY, CDR2 SMNVEV (reference sequence). The CDR3 has 16 amino acids. Trimming removed 2 bases from V and 5 bases from J; junction bases left unmatched: 6. The CDR3 bases are TGTGCCAGCAGTTTACGAGGACAGGGGGTGAACAATGAGCAGTTCTTC. Translated: CASSLRGQGVNNEQFF.

A few counts support this clone. This chain joins TRBV27 and TRBJ1-2; D might be TRBD1 (6 bases). Germline V CDR1 and CDR2: MNHEY, SMNVEV (reference sequence). The CDR3 is 17 amino acids. Trimming shortened V by 2 bases and J by 1 base, and 17 bases separated the two germline ends. This CDR3 is CASSLLVSGGFNYGYTF. CDR3 bases: TGTGCCAGCAGTTTACTCGTTTCGGGGGGCTTTAACTATGGCTACACCTTC.

This chain links TRBV7-6 with TRBJ2-2; TRBD2 aligns across 10 bases. CDR3 length: 17 residues. V trimming: 2 bases; J trimming: 6 bases; junction bases outside the gene matches: 9. CDR1 and CDR2 from the germline V gene are SGHVS and FNYEAQ. This CDR3 is CASSLSLAGERAGELFF. The CDR3 DNA is TGTGCCAGCAGCTTAAGTCTAGCGGGAGAACGTGCCGGGGAGCTGTTTTTT.